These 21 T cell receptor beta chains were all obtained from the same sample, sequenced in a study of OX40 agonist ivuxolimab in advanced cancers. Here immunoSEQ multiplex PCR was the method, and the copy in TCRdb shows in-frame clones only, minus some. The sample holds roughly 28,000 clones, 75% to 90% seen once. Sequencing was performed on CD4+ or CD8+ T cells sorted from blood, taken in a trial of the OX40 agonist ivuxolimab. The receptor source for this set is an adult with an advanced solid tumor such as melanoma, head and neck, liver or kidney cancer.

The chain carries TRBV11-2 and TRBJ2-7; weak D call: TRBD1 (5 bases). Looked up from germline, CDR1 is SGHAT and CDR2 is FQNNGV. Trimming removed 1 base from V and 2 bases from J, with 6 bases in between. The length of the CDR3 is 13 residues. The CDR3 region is CASSLGRAYEQYF. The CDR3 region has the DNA TGTGCCAGCAGCTTAGGCAGGGCCTACGAGCAGTACTTC.

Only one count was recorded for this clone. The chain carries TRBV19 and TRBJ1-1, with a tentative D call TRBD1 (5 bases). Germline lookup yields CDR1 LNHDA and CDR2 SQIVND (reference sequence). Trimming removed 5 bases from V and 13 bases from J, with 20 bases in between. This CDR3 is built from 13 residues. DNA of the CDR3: TGTGCCAGTAGTCCCCGGGGCGGTGGATATATTTTCTTT. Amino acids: CASSPRGGGYIFF.

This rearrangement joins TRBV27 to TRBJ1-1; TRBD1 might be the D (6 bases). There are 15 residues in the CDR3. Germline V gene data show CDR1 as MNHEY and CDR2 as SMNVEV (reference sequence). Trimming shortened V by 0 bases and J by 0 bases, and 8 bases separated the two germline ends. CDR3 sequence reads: CASSLSQGMNTEAFF. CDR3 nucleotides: TGTGCCAGCAGTTTATCGCAGGGGATGAACACTGAAGCTTTCTTT.

The CDR3 nucleotides read TGTGCCAGCAGCGTTTCCGGAACGGGGGAAAAACTGTTTTTT. This translates into CASSVSGTGEKLFF. The chain couples TRBV9 to TRBJ1-4; the D is unclear. Looked up from germline, CDR1 is SGDLS and CDR2 is YYNGEE. Trimming left V 2 bases short and J 8 bases short, with 13 bases between. CDR3 length: 14 residues.

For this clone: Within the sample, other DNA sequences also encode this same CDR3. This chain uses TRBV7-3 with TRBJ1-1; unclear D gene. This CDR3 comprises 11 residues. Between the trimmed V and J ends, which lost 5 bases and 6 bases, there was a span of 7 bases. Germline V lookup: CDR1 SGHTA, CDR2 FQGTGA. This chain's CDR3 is CASSLEPEAFF. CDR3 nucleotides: TGTGCCAGCAGCCTCGAACCTGAAGCTTTCTTT.

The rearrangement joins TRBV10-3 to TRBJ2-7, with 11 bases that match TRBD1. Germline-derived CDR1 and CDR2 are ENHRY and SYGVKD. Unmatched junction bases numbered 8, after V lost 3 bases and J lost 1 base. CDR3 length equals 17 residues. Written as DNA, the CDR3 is TGTGCCATCAGTGACCATAGGACAGGGGGCGCTTCCTACGAGCAGTACTTC. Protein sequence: CAISDHRTGGASYEQYF.

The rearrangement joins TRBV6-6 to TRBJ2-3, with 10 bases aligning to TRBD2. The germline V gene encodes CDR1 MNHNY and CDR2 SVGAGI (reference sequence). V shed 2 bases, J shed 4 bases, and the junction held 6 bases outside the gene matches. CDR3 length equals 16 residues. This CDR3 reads CASSYALSGRADTQYF. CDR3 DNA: TGTGCCAGCAGTTACGCCTTGAGCGGGAGGGCAGATACGCAGTATTTT.

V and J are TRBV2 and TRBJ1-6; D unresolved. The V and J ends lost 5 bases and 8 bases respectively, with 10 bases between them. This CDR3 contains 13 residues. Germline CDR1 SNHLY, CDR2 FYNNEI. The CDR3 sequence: CASSPGRDSPLHF. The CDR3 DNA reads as TGTGCCAGCAGTCCCGGACGGGATTCACCCCTCCACTTT.

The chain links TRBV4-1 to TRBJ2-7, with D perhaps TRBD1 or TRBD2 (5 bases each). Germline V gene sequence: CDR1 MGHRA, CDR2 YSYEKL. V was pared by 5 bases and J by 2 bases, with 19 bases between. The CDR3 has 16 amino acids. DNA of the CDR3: TGCGCCAGCAGCTTCTCCGAAGGGACCGTCACCTACGAGCAGTACTTC. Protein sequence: CASSFSEGTVTYEQYF.

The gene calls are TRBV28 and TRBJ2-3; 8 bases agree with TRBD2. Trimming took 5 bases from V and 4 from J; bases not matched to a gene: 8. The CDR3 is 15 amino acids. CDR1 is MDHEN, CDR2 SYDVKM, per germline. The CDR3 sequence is CASSKSSGYADTQYF. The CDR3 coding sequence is TGTGCCAGCAGTAAATCTAGCGGGTATGCAGATACGCAGTATTTT.

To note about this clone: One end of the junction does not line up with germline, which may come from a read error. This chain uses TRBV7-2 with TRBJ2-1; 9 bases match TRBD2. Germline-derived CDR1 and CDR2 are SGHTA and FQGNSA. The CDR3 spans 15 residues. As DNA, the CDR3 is TGTGCCAGCAGCGTAGCGGGGGCGTCCTACAATGAGCAGTTCTTC. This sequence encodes CASSVAGASYNEQFF.

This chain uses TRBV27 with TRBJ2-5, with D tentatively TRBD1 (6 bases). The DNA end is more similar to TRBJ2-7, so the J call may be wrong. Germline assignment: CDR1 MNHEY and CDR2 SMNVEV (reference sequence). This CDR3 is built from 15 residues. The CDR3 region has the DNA TGTGCCAGCAGTTTAAAATGGGGGCAGTCCTACGAGCAGTACTTC. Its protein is CASSLKWGQSYEQYF.

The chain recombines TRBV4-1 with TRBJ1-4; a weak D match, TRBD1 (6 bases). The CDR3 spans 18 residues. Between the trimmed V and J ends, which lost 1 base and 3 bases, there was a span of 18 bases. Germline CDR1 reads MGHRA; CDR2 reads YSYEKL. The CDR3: CASSQGPTGSKANEKLFF. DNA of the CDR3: TGCGCCAGCAGCCAAGGTCCGACAGGCTCGAAGGCTAATGAAAAACTGTTTTTT.

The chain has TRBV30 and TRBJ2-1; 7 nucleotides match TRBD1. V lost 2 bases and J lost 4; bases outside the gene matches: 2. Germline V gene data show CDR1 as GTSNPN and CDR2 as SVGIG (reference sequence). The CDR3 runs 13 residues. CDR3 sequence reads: CAWSPGGYNEQFF. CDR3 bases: TGTGCCTGGAGTCCAGGGGGTTACAATGAGCAGTTCTTC.

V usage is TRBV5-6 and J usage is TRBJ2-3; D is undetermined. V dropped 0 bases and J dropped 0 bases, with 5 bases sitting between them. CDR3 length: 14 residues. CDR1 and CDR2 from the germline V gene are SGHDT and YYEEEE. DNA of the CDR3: TGTGCCAGCAGCTTGGGAACAAGCACAGATACGCAGTATTTT. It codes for CASSLGTSTDTQYF.

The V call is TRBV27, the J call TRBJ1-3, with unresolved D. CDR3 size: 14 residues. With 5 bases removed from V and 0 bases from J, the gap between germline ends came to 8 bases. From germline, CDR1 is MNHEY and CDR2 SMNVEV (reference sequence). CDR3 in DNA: TGTGCCAGCAGTCCCCCAAGCTCTGGAAACACCATATATTTT. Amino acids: CASSPPSSGNTIYF.

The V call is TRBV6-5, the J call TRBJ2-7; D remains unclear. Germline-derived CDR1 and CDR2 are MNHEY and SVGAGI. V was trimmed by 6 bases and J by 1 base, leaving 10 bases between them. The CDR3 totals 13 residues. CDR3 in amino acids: CASSQGQSYEQYF. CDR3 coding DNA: TGTGCCAGCAGCCAAGGGCAGTCCTACGAGCAGTACTTC.

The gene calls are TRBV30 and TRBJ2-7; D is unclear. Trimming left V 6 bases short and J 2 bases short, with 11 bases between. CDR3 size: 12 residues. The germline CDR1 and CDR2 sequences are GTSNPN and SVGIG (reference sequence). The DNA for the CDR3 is TGTGCCTGTGCGGCAGGAACCTACGAGCAGTACTTC. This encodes CACAAGTYEQYF.

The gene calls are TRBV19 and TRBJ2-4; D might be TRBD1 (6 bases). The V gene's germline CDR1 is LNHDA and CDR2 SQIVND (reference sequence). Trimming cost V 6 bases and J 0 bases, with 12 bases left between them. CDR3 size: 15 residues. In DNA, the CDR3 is TGTGCCAGTAGGGACGACAGGCTAGCCAAAAACATTCAGTACTTC. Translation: CASRDDRLAKNIQYF.

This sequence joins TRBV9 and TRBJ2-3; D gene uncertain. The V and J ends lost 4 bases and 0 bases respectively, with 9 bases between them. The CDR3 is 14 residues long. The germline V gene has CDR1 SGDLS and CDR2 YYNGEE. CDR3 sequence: CASSPYGSTDTQYF. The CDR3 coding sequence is TGTGCCAGCAGCCCTTATGGGAGCACAGATACGCAGTATTTT.

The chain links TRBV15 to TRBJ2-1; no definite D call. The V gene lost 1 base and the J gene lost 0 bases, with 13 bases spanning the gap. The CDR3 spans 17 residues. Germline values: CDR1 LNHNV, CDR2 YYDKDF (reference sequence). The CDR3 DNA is TGTGCCACCAGCAGAGCTGCTTTCCTTAGCTCCTACAATGAGCAGTTCTTC. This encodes CATSRAAFLSSYNEQFF.